This T cell receptor beta chain emerged from a study of graft-versus-host responses after intestinal transplantation. Data came from immunoSEQ multiplex PCR; TCRdb stores just in-frame clones and leaves some out. The sample consists of around 110,000 clones, 85% to 95% of them appearing once. Comment on this clone: Antigen unknown.

The germline V gene has CDR1 ENHRY and CDR2 SYGVKD. The CDR3 extends over 13 amino acids. V lost 11 bases to trimming and J lost 0 bases, with 11 bases between them. The chain combines TRBV10-3 with TRBJ2-1; D is undetermined. This clonotype was sampled from a human donor who was the organ donor for an intestinal transplant. The sample in question was unstimulated CD8+ T cells sorted from spleen or lymph node cells, obtained before transplant. DNA for the CDR3: TGTGCCGTAGCATCCAACTCCTACAATGAGCAGTTCTTC. Its protein product is CAVASNSYNEQFF.